The T cell receptor beta chain described here comes from a study of control samples from healthy donors and cancer patients. Germline loops: CDR1 MGHRA, CDR2 YSYEKL. This CDR3 has 17 residues. Trimming removed 3 bases from V and 5 bases from J; junction bases left unmatched: 8. The method was immunoSEQ multiplex PCR; TCRdb's version includes in-frame clones alone and lacks a portion of them. The top ten hold around 5.5% of the sample, which has 63,000 or so clones, over 85% seen once. The sequenced sample consisted of PBMCs. The sequence was obtained from a man aged 55 to 70 with colorectal cancer. This chain uses TRBV4-1 with TRBJ2-5, with 14 bases fitting TRBD2. CDR3 sequence (DNA): TGCGCCAGCAGCCAGACCCTGACTAGCGGGGGGGATGAGACCCAGTACTTC. This gives the protein CASSQTLTSGGDETQYF.